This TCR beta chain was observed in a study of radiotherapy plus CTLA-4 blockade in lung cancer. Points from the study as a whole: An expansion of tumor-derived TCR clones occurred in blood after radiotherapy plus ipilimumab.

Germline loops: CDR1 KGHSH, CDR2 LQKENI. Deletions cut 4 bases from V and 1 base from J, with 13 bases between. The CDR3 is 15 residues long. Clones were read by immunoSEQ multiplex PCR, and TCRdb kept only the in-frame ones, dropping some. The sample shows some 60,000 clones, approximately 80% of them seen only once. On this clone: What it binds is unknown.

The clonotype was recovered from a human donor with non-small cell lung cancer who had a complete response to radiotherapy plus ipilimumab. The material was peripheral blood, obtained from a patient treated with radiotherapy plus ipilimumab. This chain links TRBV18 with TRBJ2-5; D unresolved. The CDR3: CASSLLSVPQETQYF. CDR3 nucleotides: TGTGCCAGCTCACTCCTCAGTGTTCCCCAAGAGACCCAGTACTTC.